In its sample, the clone carrying this TCR beta chain was seen many times. Antigen unknown. The entry originates in a study of T cell repertoires in cytomegalovirus infection. About the study: Public TCR beta signatures provided an indication of both CMV infection and a matching HLA type. Study-wide results and limits: There were carriers of CMV plus the relevant HLA, and cumulative public TCR beta family frequency identified them. CMV-specific TCR beta clonotypes restricted by HLA-C were the ones dominating the ex vivo response.

Looked up from germline, CDR1 is MGHRA and CDR2 is YSYEKL. This CDR3 comprises 15 residues. V was clipped by 4 bases and J by 5 bases; unmatched bases: 8. TCRdb recomputed calls from the reads with MiXCR, one row per CDR3 protein. The sample lists around 530,000 distinct CDR3 sequences, more than 15% occurring once. The origin of this receptor is a human donor in good health (CMV status not recorded). Some clones in this sample may be carry-over from other donors' samples. The V and J genes are TRBV4-1 and TRBJ2-7, with TRBD2 matching 10 bases. The sample consisted of CD8+ T cells from PBMCs. The CDR3 DNA sequence: TGCGCCAGCAGCCTACCCGGGACTAGCGTGAACGAGCAGTACTTC. The encoded protein is CASSLPGTSVNEQYF.